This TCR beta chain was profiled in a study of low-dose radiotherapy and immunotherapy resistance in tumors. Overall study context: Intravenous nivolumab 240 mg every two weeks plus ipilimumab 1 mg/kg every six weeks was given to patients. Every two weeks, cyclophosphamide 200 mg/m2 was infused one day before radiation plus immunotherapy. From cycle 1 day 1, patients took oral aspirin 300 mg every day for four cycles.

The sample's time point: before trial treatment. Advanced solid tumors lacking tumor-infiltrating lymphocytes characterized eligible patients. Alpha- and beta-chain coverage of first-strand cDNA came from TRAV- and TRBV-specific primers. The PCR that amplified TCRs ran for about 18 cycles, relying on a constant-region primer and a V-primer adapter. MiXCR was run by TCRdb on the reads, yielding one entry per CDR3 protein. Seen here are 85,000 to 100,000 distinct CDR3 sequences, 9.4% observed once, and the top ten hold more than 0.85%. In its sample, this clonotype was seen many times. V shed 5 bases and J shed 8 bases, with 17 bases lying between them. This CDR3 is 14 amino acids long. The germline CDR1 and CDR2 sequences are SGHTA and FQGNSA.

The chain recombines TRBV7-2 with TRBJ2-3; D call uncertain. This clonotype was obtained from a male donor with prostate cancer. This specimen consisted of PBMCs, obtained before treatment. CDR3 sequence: CASSPPKGPGTQYF. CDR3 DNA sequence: TGTGCCAGCAGCCCCCCAAAAGGGCCTGGTACGCAGTATTTT.